This T cell receptor beta chain emerged from a study of tumor-infiltrating lymphocytes in oesophageal squamous cell carcinoma (dated by TCRdb to the mid-2010s). For CDR1 and CDR2, the germline V gene lists SGHVT and SQSDAQ. From cysteine to phenylalanine, the CDR3 is 16 amino acids long. The only DNA kept is the CDR3, 48 bases in frame from the first base. Library preparation employed PCR. Data came from an Illumina HiSeq 2000. In-frame beta chains were kept once TCRdb had trimmed the public reads at Q25 with fastp and called clones with MiXCR. All rows with the same CDR3 protein become a single entry with the most common DNA and genes. This sample lists some 18,000 distinct CDR3 sequences; about two fifths were detected once. The ten biggest clones cover approximately 10% of the sample. For this clonotype: Its target antigen remains unknown. Within one base of it there is no much larger clone, and no base qualities were kept.

Rearrangement joined TRBV7-4 to TRBJ2-5, and 10 junctional nucleotides match TRBD1. The J call is doubtful: the DNA matches TRBJ2-1 better. The sequenced sample consisted of normal esophageal tissue next to the tumor. The TCR comes from a male donor with esophageal squamous cell carcinoma. The bases read TGTGCCAGCAGCTTACCGGGACAGGGGTGGGGCAATGAGCAGTTCTTC. The translation is CASSLPGQGWGNEQFF.